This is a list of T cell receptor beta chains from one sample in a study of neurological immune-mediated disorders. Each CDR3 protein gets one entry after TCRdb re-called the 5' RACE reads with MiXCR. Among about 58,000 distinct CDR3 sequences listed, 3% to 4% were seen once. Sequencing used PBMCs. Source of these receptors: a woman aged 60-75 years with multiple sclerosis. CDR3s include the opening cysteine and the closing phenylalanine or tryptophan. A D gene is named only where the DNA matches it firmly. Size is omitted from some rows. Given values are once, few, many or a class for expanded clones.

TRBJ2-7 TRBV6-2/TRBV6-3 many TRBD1 TGTGCCTTGGGGGACAGACGCTCCTACGAGCAGTACTTC CALGDRRSYEQYF
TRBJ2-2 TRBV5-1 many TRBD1 TGCGCCAGCAGCCTGGGACAGGGTGGAACCGGGGAGCTGTTTTTT CASSLGQGGTGELFF
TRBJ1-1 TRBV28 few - TGTGACAGCAGCAGAGGGCCGGACAAAGCTTTCTTT CDSSRGPDKAFF
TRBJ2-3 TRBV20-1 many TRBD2 TGCAGTGCCATCACCCCGGGGGGTCGCACAGATACGCAGTATTTT CSAITPGGRTDTQYF
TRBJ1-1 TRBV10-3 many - TGTGCCATCAGTAGAGCCGGGGGGAACACTGAAGCTTTCTTT CAISRAGGNTEAFF
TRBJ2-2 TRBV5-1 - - TGCGCCAGCAGCTTGGACACGACGAACACCGGGGAGCTGTTTTTT CASSLDTTNTGELFF
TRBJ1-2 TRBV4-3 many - TGCGCCAGCAGCCAAGGTACCCGACAGAATCTCTATGGCTACACCTTC CASSQGTRQNLYGYTF
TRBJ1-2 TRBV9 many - TGTGCCAGCAGCGTAGGCTTGGGGCGGTCTAACTATGGCTACACCTTC CASSVGLGRSNYGYTF
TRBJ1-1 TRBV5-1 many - TGCGCCAGCAGCTTGTCCTGGGGGCCGAGATACAGGATAGGGAACACTGAAGCTTTCTTT CASSLSWGPRYRIGNTEAFF
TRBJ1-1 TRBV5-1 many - TGCGCCAGCAGCATCAAAGTGGGGGTACTTGAAGCTTTCTTT CASSIKVGVLEAFF
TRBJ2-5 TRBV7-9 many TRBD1 TGTGCCAGCAGCCCGGGACAGGGGGTGACGGAGACCCAGTACTTC CASSPGQGVTETQYF
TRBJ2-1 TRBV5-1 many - TGCGCCAGCAGCTTGGGACAGTACAATGAGCAGTTCTTC CASSLGQYNEQFF
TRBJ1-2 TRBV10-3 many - TGTGCCATCAGTGAGTCGTATTCGGGGGTTGACGGCTACACCTTC CAISESYSGVDGYTF
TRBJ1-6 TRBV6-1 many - TGTGCCAGCAGTGAAGCCCCGAGAAATTCACCCCTCCACTTT CASSEAPRNSPLHF
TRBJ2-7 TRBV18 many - TGTGCCAGCTCACCCGGGACGGCGGGGGAGCAGTACTTC CASSPGTAGEQYF
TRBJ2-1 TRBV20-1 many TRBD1 TGCAGTTGTCCGGGACAGGGATACAATGAGCAGTTCTTC CSCPGQGYNEQFF
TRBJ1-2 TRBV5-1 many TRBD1 TGCGCCAGCAGCACGGGACAGGGGCTCTATGGCTACACCTTC CASSTGQGLYGYTF
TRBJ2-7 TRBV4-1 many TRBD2 TGCGCCAGCAGCCAGGGGAGGGGATCCTACGAGCAGTACTTC CASSQGRGSYEQYF
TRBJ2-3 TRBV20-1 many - TGCAGTGCTAAGCGGACTAGCACAGATACGCAGTATTTT CSAKRTSTDTQYF
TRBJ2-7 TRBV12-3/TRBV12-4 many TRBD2 TGTGCCAGCAGCCCTAATCTAGCGGGAGGATTAGGGTACGAGCAGTACTTC CASSPNLAGGLGYEQYF
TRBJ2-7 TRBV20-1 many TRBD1 TGCAGTGCTTCCGAACAGGGGGCGCGATACGAGCAGTACTTC CSASEQGARYEQYF
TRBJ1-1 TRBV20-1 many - TGCAGTGCCCGGGGACCGACCTGGTGGAACACTGAAGCTTTCTTT CSARGPTWWNTEAFF
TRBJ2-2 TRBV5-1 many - TGCGCCAGCAGCTTTCTTACCGCGAACACCGGGGAGCTGTTTTTT CASSFLTANTGELFF
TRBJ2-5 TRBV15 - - TGTGCCACCAGCAGAGATCGCAGGGAGACCCAGTACTTC CATSRDRRETQYF
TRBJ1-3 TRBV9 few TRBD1 TGTGCCAGCACCGTAGGGACAGGAGGAAACACCATATATTTT CASTVGTGGNTIYF
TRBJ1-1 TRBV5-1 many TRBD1 TGCGCCAGCAGCCCCACCGGACTGGACAGGGAGAACACTGAAGCTTTCTTT CASSPTGLDRENTEAFF
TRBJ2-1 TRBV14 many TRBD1 TGTGCCAGCAGCCGAGGACAGGGGGCTTTCCTTAGCTCCTACAATGAGCAGTTCTTC CASSRGQGAFLSSYNEQFF
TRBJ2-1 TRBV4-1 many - TGCGCCAGCAGCCAAGTTTGGACTACTGTAGTAGTTGAGCAGTTCTTC CASSQVWTTVVVEQFF
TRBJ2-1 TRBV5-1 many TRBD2 TGCGCCAGCAGCGCCCTCGGGACTAGTGTGTATGAGCAGTTCTTC CASSALGTSVYEQFF
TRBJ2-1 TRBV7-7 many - TGTGCTAGCAGCCTCCTGCTAGACAATGAGCAGTTCTTC CASSLLLDNEQFF
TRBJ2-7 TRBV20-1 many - TGCAGTGCTAGTCCACCTCCCCGCAGGGTTGGTGAGCAGTACTTC CSASPPPRRVGEQYF
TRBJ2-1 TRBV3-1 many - TGTGCCAGCAGCCAATATGGGGTCAGGGAGCAGTTCTTC CASSQYGVREQFF
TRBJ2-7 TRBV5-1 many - TGCGCCAGCAGCTTCCGCGACAGGACAGACGAGCAGTACTTC CASSFRDRTDEQYF
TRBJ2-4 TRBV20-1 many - TGCAGTGCCCTCCGGGGGACAAACATTCAGTACTTC CSALRGTNIQYF
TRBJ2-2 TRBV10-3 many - TGTGCCACCGGGGCCACCGGGGAGCTGTTTTTT CATGATGELFF
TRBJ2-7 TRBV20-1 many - TGCAGTGCTAGTGCTACCTACAGGGCCGAGCAGTACTTC CSASATYRAEQYF
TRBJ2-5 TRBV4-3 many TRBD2 TGCGCCAGCAGCCAAGACAGTCTAGCGGGGGGCGGAGAGACCCAGTACTTC CASSQDSLAGGGETQYF
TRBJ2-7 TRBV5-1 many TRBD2 TGCGCCAGCAGCTACACTCCGGGACTAGCGGAAAGCTCCTACGAGCAGTACTTC CASSYTPGLAESSYEQYF
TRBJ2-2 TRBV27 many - TGTGCCAGCAGCCCAATTCAGGGGGGGCGACGGGAGCTGTTTTTT CASSPIQGGRRELFF
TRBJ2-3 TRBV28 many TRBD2 TGTGCCAGCAGTTTAGCGGGAGGGATGACAGATACGCAGTATTTT CASSLAGGMTDTQYF
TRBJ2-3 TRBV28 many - TGTGCCAGCAGTTTAAACGGTTACACAGATACGCAGTATTTT CASSLNGYTDTQYF
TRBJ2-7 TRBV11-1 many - TGTGCCAGCAGCTTAGGGGCGGGCCCCTACGAGCAGTACTTC CASSLGAGPYEQYF
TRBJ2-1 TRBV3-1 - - TGTGCCAGCAGCCGAACAGGAGGGGGTGAGCAGTTCTTC CASSRTGGGEQFF
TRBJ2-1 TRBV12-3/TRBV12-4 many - TGTGCCAGCAGTTTAGGCGCAGGGTTGGGCAATGAGCAGTTCTTC CASSLGAGLGNEQFF
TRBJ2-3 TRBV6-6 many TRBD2 TGTGCCAGCAGGGCACTAGCGGCTACAGATACGCAGTATTTT CASRALAATDTQYF